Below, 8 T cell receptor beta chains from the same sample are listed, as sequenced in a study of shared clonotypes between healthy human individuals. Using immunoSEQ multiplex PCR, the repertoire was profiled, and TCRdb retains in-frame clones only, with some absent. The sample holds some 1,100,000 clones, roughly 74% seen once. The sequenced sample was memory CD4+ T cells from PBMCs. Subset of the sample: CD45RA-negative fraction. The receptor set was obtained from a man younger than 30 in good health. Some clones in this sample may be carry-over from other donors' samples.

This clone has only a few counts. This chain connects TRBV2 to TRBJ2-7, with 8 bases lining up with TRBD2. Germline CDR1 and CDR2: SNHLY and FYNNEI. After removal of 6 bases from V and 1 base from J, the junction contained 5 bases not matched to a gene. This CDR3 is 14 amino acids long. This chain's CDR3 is CASSPGLGSYEQYF. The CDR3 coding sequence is TGTGCCAGCAGCCCGGGACTAGGATCCTACGAGCAGTACTTC. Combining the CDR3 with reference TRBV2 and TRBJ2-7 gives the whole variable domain EPEVTQTPSHQVTQMGQEVILRCVPISNHLYFYWYRQILGQKVEFLVSFYNNEISEKSEIFDDQFSVERPDGSNFTLKIRSTKLEDSAMYFCASSPGLGSYEQYFGPGTRLTVT.

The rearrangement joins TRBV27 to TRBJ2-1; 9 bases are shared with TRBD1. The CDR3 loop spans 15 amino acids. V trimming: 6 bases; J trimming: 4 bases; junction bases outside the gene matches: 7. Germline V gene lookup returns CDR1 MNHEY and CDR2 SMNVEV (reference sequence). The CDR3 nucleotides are TGTGCCAGCAGGGACAGGGGAACGGGATACAATGAGCAGTTCTTC. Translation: CASRDRGTGYNEQFF.

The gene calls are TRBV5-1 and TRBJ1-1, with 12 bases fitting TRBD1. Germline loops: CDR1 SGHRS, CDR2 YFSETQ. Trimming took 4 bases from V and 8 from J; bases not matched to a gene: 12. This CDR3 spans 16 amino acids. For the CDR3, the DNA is TGCGCCAGCAGCCCGCTGAACCTGGGGACAGGGGGCGAAGCTTTCTTT. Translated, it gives CASSPLNLGTGGEAFF.

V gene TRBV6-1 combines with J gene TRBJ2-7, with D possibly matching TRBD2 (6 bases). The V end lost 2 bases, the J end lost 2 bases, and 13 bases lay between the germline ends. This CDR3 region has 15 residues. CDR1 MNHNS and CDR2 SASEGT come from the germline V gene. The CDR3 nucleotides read TGTGCCAGCAGTGAAATCGCCGGGAGCCCCTACGAGCAGTACTTC. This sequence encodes CASSEIAGSPYEQYF.

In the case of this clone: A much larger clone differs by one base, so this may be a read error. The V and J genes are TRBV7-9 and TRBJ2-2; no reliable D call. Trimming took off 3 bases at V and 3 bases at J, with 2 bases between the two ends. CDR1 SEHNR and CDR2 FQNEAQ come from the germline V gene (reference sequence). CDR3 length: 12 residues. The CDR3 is CASSFHTGELFF. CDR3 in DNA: TGTGCCAGCAGCTTTCACACCGGGGAGCTGTTTTTT.

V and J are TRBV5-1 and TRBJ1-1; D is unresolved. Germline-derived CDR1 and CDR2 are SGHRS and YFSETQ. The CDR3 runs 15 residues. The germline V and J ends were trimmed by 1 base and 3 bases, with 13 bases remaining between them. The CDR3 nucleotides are TGCGCCAGCAGCTTGAGTCCCGGGTCGGACACTGAAGCTTTCTTT. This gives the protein CASSLSPGSDTEAFF. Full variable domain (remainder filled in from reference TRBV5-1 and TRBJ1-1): KAGVTQTPRYLIKTRGQQVTLSCSPISGHRSVSWYQQTPGQGLQFLFEYFSETQRNKGNFPGRFSGRQFSNSRSEMNVSTLELGDSALYLCASSLSPGSDTEAFFGQGTRLTVV.

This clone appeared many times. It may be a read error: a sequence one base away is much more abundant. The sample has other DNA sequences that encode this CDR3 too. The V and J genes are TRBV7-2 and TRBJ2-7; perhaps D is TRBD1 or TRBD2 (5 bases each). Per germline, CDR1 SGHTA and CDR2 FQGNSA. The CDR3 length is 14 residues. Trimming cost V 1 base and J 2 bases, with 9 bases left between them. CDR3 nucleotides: TGTGCCAGCAGCTTAGGGGACGGCACCTACGAGCAGTACTTC. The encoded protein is CASSLGDGTYEQYF.

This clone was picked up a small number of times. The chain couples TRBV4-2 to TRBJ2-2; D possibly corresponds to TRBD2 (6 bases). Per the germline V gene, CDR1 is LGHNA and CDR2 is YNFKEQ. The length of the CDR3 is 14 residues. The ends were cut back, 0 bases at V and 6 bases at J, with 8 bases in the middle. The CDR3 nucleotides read TGTGCCAGCAGCCAAGACTCGGGGGCCGGGGAGCTGTTTTTT. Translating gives CASSQDSGAGELFF.